Following are 4 T cell receptor beta chains from one sample sequenced in a study of liver allograft versus peripheral blood T cells. Study details: The study compared liver allograft T cell receptor repertoires against peripheral blood repertoires of liver transplant recipients.

TCRdb ran MiXCR on the reads and lists one entry per CDR3 protein. The sample carries roughly 1,800 distinct CDR3 sequences, about 20% recorded once. All receptors come from a human patient who had a liver transplant. Some T cells could come from the graft donor.

Relative to its sample, this clonotype is hyperexpanded (1% or more). This rearrangement joins TRBV13 to TRBJ1-1; TRBD1 is a possible D gene (5 bases). V dropped 1 base and J dropped 1 base, with 10 bases sitting between them. The CDR3 is made up of 15 amino acids. Germline assignment: CDR1 PRHDT and CDR2 FYEKMQ (reference sequence). The CDR3, as DNA: TGTGCCAGCAGCTTAGTTCCAGGGTGGAACACTGAAGCTTTCTTT. This sequence encodes CASSLVPGWNTEAFF.

The table lists this clonotype with many counts. The genes are TRBV19 and TRBJ2-4, with 7 bases identical to TRBD1. Germline CDR1 LNHDA, CDR2 SQIVND (reference sequence). V lost 5 bases and J lost 1; bases outside the gene matches: 5. The length of the CDR3 is 15 residues. Here the CDR3 DNA reads TGTGCCAGTAGTTTCGACAGGGATGCCAAAAACATTCAGTACTTC. It specifies CASSFDRDAKNIQYF.

This clonotype was observed a few times. The CDR3 region is CASSQDYQRFYEQYF. In DNA, the CDR3 is TGTGCCAGCAGCCAAGATTACCAGCGGTTCTACGAGCAGTACTTC. The V gene is TRBV14, the J gene TRBJ2-7, with D possibly matching TRBD2 (5 bases). This CDR3 has 15 amino acids. The ends were cut back, 0 bases at V and 3 bases at J, with 12 bases in the middle. The germline CDR1 and CDR2 sequences are SGHDN and FVKESK.

The chain carries TRBV5-4 and TRBJ2-7; 13 bases are a match to TRBD2. Germline CDR1 reads SGHNT; CDR2 reads YYREEE (reference sequence). The CDR3 consists of 15 residues. V lost 4 bases to trimming and J lost 0 bases; unmatched junction nucleotides: 1. The CDR3 loop is CASSRTSGGSYEQYF. The DNA for the CDR3 is TGTGCCAGCAGCAGGACTAGCGGGGGCTCCTACGAGCAGTACTTC.